The 6 T cell receptor beta chains below were found in one sample sequenced in a study of cytotoxic CD8 clonotypes in ibrutinib-treated CLL. Assay: immunoSEQ multiplex PCR; the TCRdb copy retains only in-frame clones and omits some. The data contain about 58,000 clones, 65% to 75% of them singletons. The specimen was PBMCs, collected after 12 months of ibrutinib treatment. These receptors originate from a human donor with chronic lymphocytic leukemia.

This clone has at least ten counts. The chain uses TRBV18 and TRBJ2-3, with D possibly being TRBD1 or TRBD2 (5 bases each). The CDR3 runs to 15 residues. The V end was cut by 4 bases, the J end by 2 bases, with 13 bases between. CDR1 and CDR2 (germline): KGHSH, LQKENI. Written as DNA, the CDR3 is TGTGCCAGCTCACGGGACCGAATTTCCACAGATACGCAGTATTTT. Translating it yields CASSRDRISTDTQYF.

A few counts support this clone. The chain has TRBV19 and TRBJ2-7, with TRBD2 as a possible D gene (6 bases). V was trimmed by 3 bases and J by 3 bases, leaving 12 bases between them. There are 14 residues in the CDR3. The germline gives CDR1 LNHDA, CDR2 SQIVND (reference sequence). In nucleotides, the CDR3 is TGTGCCAGTAGTATTAACGGGAGAATCTACGAGCAGTACTTC. Its translation: CASSINGRIYEQYF.

This chain connects TRBV27 to TRBJ2-1; 10 bases fit TRBD2. The germline gives CDR1 MNHEY, CDR2 SMNVEV (reference sequence). V lost 4 bases to trimming and J lost 3 bases; unmatched junction nucleotides: 12. This CDR3 comprises 18 residues. CDR3 sequence: CASSSRLAGPPYYNEQFF. In DNA, the CDR3 is TGTGCCAGCAGTTCAAGACTAGCGGGCCCTCCCTACTACAATGAGCAGTTCTTC.

The chain combines TRBV10-1 with TRBJ2-2; TRBD2 aligns across 9 bases. Trimming removed 3 bases from V and 3 bases from J; junction bases left unmatched: 5. Germline-derived CDR1 and CDR2 are WNHNN and SYGVQD (reference sequence). The CDR3 has 16 amino acids. CDR3 nucleotides: TGCGCCAGCAGTGATAGGCTAGCGGGACACACCGGGGAGCTGTTTTTT. Translation: CASSDRLAGHTGELFF.

The V gene is TRBV28, the J gene TRBJ2-7; 11 bases are shared with TRBD1. J lost 2 bases, V lost 5 bases, and 5 bases had no gene match. The CDR3 totals 15 residues. Germline assignment: CDR1 MDHEN and CDR2 SYDVKM. The CDR3 DNA reads TGTGCCAGCAGTACGTGGACAGGGGGCGCCTACGAGCAGTACTTC. Residues: CASSTWTGGAYEQYF.

The rearrangement links TRBV6-1 to TRBJ1-5, with 8 nucleotides matching TRBD1. The trim removed 1 base at V and 5 bases at J, leaving 4 bases unmatched. Germline loops: CDR1 MNHNS, CDR2 SASEGT. This CDR3 is 15 amino acids long. The CDR3 DNA sequence: TGTGCCAGCAGTGAAGGGGACAGGCGAGATCAGCCCCAGCATTTT. Its translation is CASSEGDRRDQPQHF.